Sequencing of this T cell receptor beta chain was carried out in a study of tumor-infiltrating lymphocytes in localized non-small cell lung cancer. Turning to the study itself: Resected tumor was paired with non-adjacent uninvolved lung from the same patient. Broader study findings: Not all patients were TCR sequenced, owing to tissue quantity.

The CDR3 is 16 amino acids. Germline assignment: CDR1 SGHVS and CDR2 FNYEAQ. Trimming left V 1 base short and J 2 bases short, with 12 bases between. Sequencing used immunoSEQ multiplex PCR; TCRdb keeps in-frame clones, though not all of them. The sample records a few thousand clones, just over 65% being singletons. Concerning this clone itself: Its antigen is not identified.

V and J are TRBV7-6 and TRBJ2-1; perhaps TRBD2 as D (6 bases). The material sequenced was uninvolved lung tissue not adjacent to the tumor. The source is a human donor with non-small cell lung cancer. In DNA form, the CDR3 reads TGTGCCAGCAGCTTAGGTTCGGGAGCAGCCTACAATGAGCAGTTCTTC. Residues: CASSLGSGAAYNEQFF.